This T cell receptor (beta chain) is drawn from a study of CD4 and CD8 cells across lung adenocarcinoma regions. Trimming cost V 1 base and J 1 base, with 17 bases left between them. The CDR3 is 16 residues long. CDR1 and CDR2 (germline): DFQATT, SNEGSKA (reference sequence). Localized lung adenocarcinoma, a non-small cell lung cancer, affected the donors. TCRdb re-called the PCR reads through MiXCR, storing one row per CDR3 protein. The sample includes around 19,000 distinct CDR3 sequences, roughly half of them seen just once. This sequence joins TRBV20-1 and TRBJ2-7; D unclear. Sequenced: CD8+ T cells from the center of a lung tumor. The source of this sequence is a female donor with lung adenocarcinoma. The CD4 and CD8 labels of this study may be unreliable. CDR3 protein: CSARGLADTLSYEQYF. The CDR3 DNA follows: TGCAGTGCTAGAGGTTTGGCCGACACCCTATCCTACGAGCAGTACTTC.